Below are 8 T cell receptor beta chains sequenced from a single sample in a study of cytomegalovirus exposure and HLA in healthy donors. 13 Jbeta primers and 60 Vbeta primers were used for the PCR. Method: immunoSEQ multiplex PCR; TCRdb's copy keeps in-frame clones and lacks some. The sample yields some 150,000 clones, 73% seen once. Specimen: PBMCs. The receptors here all came from a human donor in good health.

This chain joins TRBV5-1 and TRBJ2-7, with D possibly TRBD2 on 6 matching bases. V lost 6 bases and J 2 bases, leaving 18 bases between the germline ends. CDR3 length equals 15 residues. The germline CDR1 and CDR2 sequences are SGHRS and YFSETQ. In nucleotides, the CDR3 is TGCGCCAGCAACCAAGGGGCGGGAACCCCCTACGAGCAGTACTTC. Encoded protein: CASNQGAGTPYEQYF.

V gene TRBV27 combines with J gene TRBJ2-3; the match to TRBD2 covers 7 bases. The V and J ends lost 7 bases and 3 bases, in that order; junction bases with no gene match: 10. CDR1 MNHEY and CDR2 SMNVEV come from the germline V gene (reference sequence). The CDR3 is 15 residues long. The CDR3 sequence is CASTPGLRETDTQYF. The CDR3 DNA reads TGTGCCAGCACCCCGGGACTAAGGGAAACAGATACGCAGTATTTT.

The chain uses TRBV6-5 and TRBJ2-1; TRBD1 agrees at 7 bases. The CDR3 covers 16 residues. Germline-derived CDR1 and CDR2 are MNHEY and SVGAGI. Trimming at V came to 2 bases and at J to 15 bases, leaving 19 bases not matched to a gene. The chain's CDR3 is CASSYQGQPIPVSLFF. The CDR3 DNA is TGTGCCAGCAGTTACCAGGGACAGCCCATCCCCGTTTCTTTGTTCTTC.

This clone was counted many times. This chain uses TRBV19 with TRBJ1-5; D ambiguous. Germline V gives CDR1 LNHDA, CDR2 SQIVND (reference sequence). The CDR3 contains 13 residues. Trimming pared 7 bases from V and 7 bases from J, leaving 14 bases between. CDR3 nucleotides: TGTGCCAGTAATACACGACGGGGACAGCCCCAGCATTTT. Protein product: CASNTRRGQPQHF.

In the case of this clone: Mismatch with germline at one junction end may stem from a read error. The V and J genes are TRBV6-5 and TRBJ1-2; no firm D call. The CDR3 is 13 residues long. Germline CDR1 is MNHEY and CDR2 is SVGAGI. CDR3 in DNA: TGTGCCAGAAGTTACGGTTGGAGCTATGGCTACACCTTC. Translating gives CARSYGWSYGYTF.

The chain has TRBV7-9 and TRBJ2-1; weak D call: TRBD1 (5 bases). The CDR3 is 16 amino acids. The V gene's germline CDR1 is SEHNR and CDR2 FQNEAQ (reference sequence). V lost 5 bases to trimming and J lost 9 bases, with 23 bases between them. The CDR3 is CASSHETLQGWGEQFF. DNA of the CDR3: TGTGCCAGCAGCCATGAGACACTCCAGGGTTGGGGTGAGCAGTTCTTC.

This chain uses TRBV10-3 with TRBJ1-1; D gene ambiguous. The CDR3 has 13 residues. The ends were cut back, 2 bases at V and 2 bases at J, with 6 bases in the middle. Germline CDR1 is ENHRY and CDR2 is SYGVKD. CDR3 in amino acids: CAISEVRNTEAFF. CDR3 nucleotides: TGTGCCATCAGTGAGGTGAGAAACACTGAAGCTTTCTTT.

This rearrangement joins TRBV4-2 to TRBJ2-7, with D possibly matching TRBD1 (5 bases). Trimming removed 3 bases from V and 5 bases from J, with 8 bases in between. Per the germline V gene, CDR1 is LGHNA and CDR2 is YNFKEQ. The CDR3 runs 12 residues. The CDR3 nucleotides read TGTGCCAGCAGCCAGGGGCGGAACGAGCAGTACTTC. Amino acid sequence: CASSQGRNEQYF.